This entry lists 14 T cell receptor beta chains sequenced from one sample in a study of T cells in Graves' hyperthyroidism and ophthalmopathy. Researchers took RNA transcripts and amplified the TCR beta CDR3 regions from them. The HTBI primer set served for first-round RT-PCR of the TCR CDR3. A single record per CDR3 protein comes from TCRdb applying MiXCR to the multiplex PCR reads. Among more than 550,000 distinct CDR3 sequences listed, 17% were seen once. The specimen was blood. The receptors shown here come from a man aged 50-60 years with Graves' hyperthyroidism.

The sample holds many counts of this clonotype. CDR3 nucleotide sequence: TGTGCCAGCAGCGTAGGGATTAGCGGGAACTACGAGCAGTACTTC. The encoded protein is CASSVGISGNYEQYF. The chain links TRBV9 to TRBJ2-7, with 8 bases fitting TRBD2. The J segment lost 3 bases and the V segment lost 0 bases, leaving 5 bases of the junction unmatched. CDR1 and CDR2 (germline): SGDLS, YYNGEE. CDR3 size: 15 residues.

In this sample, this clonotype turned up many times. The V call is TRBV20-1, the J call TRBJ1-1; D gene uncertain. The germline gives CDR1 DFQATT, CDR2 SNEGSKA (reference sequence). Trimming pared 0 bases from V and 4 bases from J, leaving 9 bases between. The CDR3 loop spans 13 amino acids. The CDR3 bases are TGCAGTGCTAGAGATTTCAGTCTCACTGAAGCTTTCTTT. This encodes CSARDFSLTEAFF.

This clonotype was counted at least ten times. The chain uses TRBV10-3 and TRBJ2-5; D is perhaps TRBD1 (6 bases). The CDR3 is 15 amino acids. CDR1 and CDR2 from the germline V gene are ENHRY and SYGVKD. The V end was cut by 4 bases, the J end by 3 bases, with 15 bases between. The CDR3 sequence is CAISVIHRQEETQYF. The CDR3 DNA is TGTGCCATCAGTGTAATCCACAGACAGGAAGAGACCCAGTACTTC.

There are many counts of this clonotype. The rearrangement uses TRBV11-2 and TRBJ1-1; a weak D match, TRBD1 (6 bases). The CDR3 runs to 14 residues. Germline-derived CDR1 and CDR2 are SGHAT and FQNNGV. V was cut by 3 bases and J by 4 bases, with 12 bases left in between. The CDR3 here is CASSFAGETTEAFF. CDR3 bases: TGTGCCAGCAGCTTTGCAGGGGAGACCACTGAAGCTTTCTTT.

In this sample, this clonotype turned up many times. This rearrangement joins TRBV18 to TRBJ2-1, with TRBD2 identical over 9 bases. V shed 1 base and J 6 bases; nucleotides not matched to a gene: 7. The germline gives CDR1 KGHSH, CDR2 LQKENI. The CDR3 length is 16 residues. The CDR3 loop is CASSPRVSGSGNEQFF. The CDR3 DNA sequence: TGTGCCAGCTCACCACGAGTTAGCGGGAGCGGCAATGAGCAGTTCTTC.

This clonotype was counted only a few times. V and J are TRBV28 and TRBJ2-4; 8 bases agree with TRBD1. CDR3 length: 16 residues. The ends lost 5 bases at V and 0 bases at J; junction bases unmatched: 6. The germline gives CDR1 MDHEN, CDR2 SYDVKM. CDR3 coding DNA: TGTGCCAGCAGTCGCCCAGGGGGCCCAGCCAAAAACATTCAGTACTTC. Amino acid sequence: CASSRPGGPAKNIQYF.

This clonotype was observed a few times. This chain links TRBV3-1 with TRBJ1-1; TRBD1 might be the D (6 bases). The CDR3 is 16 amino acids. Between the trimmed V and J ends, which lost 3 bases and 2 bases, there was a span of 16 bases. The V gene's germline CDR1 is LGHDT and CDR2 YNNKEL (reference sequence). The CDR3 loop reads CASSHASRGPNTEAFF. The CDR3 bases are TGTGCCAGCAGCCATGCCTCCAGGGGCCCAAACACTGAAGCTTTCTTT. The variable domain in full, completed from reference TRBV3-1 and TRBJ1-1, reads DTAVSQTPKYLVTQMGNDKSIKCEQNLGHDTMYWYKQDSKKFLKIMFSYNNKELIINETVPNRFSPKSPDKAHLNLHINSLELGDSAVYFCASSHASRGPNTEAFFGQGTRLTVV.

This clonotype was found once. The genes are TRBV6-5 and TRBJ1-4; 7 nucleotides match TRBD1. Germline V gene sequence: CDR1 MNHEY, CDR2 SVGAGI. The V segment lost 4 bases and the J segment 7 bases; nucleotides outside the gene matches: 9. CDR3 length: 15 residues. In DNA form, the CDR3 reads TGTGCCAGCAGTTCCATGACAGGGAGGGGTGAAAAACTGTTTTTT. This codes for CASSSMTGRGEKLFF.

This clonotype has ten or more counts. This rearrangement joins TRBV24-1 to TRBJ2-5; D gene unclear. CDR1 is KGHDR and CDR2 is SFDVKD in the germline V gene. The V and J ends lost 5 bases and 5 bases respectively, with 8 bases between them. There are 12 residues in the CDR3. The chain's CDR3 is CATSGVSETQYF. CDR3 bases: TGTGCCACCAGTGGAGTATCGGAGACCCAGTACTTC.

This clonotype was recorded many times. The rearrangement joins TRBV28 to TRBJ1-1; 10 bases map to TRBD1. V lost 5 bases, J lost 4 bases, and 10 bases stayed unmatched. The CDR3 is made up of 16 amino acids. The germline V gene has CDR1 MDHEN and CDR2 SYDVKM. CDR3 DNA sequence: TGTGCCAGCAGTACCCGGGACAGGGGATTAGCCACTGAAGCTTTCTTT. Translation gives CASSTRDRGLATEAFF.

This clonotype was seen ten or more times. This rearrangement joins TRBV11-2 to TRBJ1-1, with a possible D match to TRBD1 (6 bases). The CDR3 length is 14 residues. V shed 5 bases and J shed 4 bases, with 14 bases lying between them. Germline CDR1 and CDR2: SGHAT and FQNNGV. This chain's CDR3 is CASSRQVTSTEAFF. The CDR3 DNA reads as TGTGCCAGCAGCAGACAGGTCACGAGCACTGAAGCTTTCTTT.

This clonotype has a count of ten or more. CDR3 region: CASSLGRVGEQYF. CDR3 nucleotides: TGTGCCAGCAGTTTAGGCAGGGTGGGGGAGCAGTACTTC. The J gene is TRBJ2-7, the V gene TRBV12-3 or TRBV12-4, with a weak D call TRBD1 (5 bases). This CDR3 spans 13 amino acids. The germline V and J ends were trimmed by 1 base and 7 bases, with 11 bases remaining between them.

This clonotype came up many times. The V gene is TRBV18, the J gene TRBJ2-3; D possibly uses TRBD1 or TRBD2 (5 bases each). Trimming took off 0 bases at V and 8 bases at J, with 12 bases between the two ends. CDR3 length: 14 residues. In germline, CDR1 is KGHSH, CDR2 LQKENI. The CDR3 loop reads CASSPPGPGVTQYF. In nucleotides, the CDR3 is TGTGCCAGCTCACCACCGGGACCGGGCGTTACGCAGTATTTT.

This clonotype showed up many times. This chain joins TRBV12-3 or TRBV12-4 and TRBJ2-3, with TRBD1 matching 7 bases. Trimming cost V 8 bases and J 6 bases; bases outside gene matches: 11. The CDR3 runs 14 residues. The CDR3 DNA follows: TGTGCCAGCTTCACAGGGGTTCCGACGGATACGCAGTATTTT. This codes for CASFTGVPTDTQYF.